The next 21 T cell receptor beta chains were all read from a single sample in a study of blood T cells in healthy people across ages. The second PCR ran roughly 7 to 11 cycles with a sample-barcoded 5' primer and J-beta primers. TCRdb independently ran MiXCR on the 5' RACE reads; one entry per CDR3 protein. The sample shows over a million distinct CDR3 sequences, 42% of them seen only once. The sample consisted of blood. These receptors all come from a woman between 18 and 30 years old in good health.

This clonotype was counted only a few times. The gene calls are TRBV20-1 and TRBJ2-4, with 13 bases matching TRBD2. The DNA matches TRBJ2-7 better at its end, which makes the J call doubtful. This CDR3 region has 15 residues. Germline CDR1 and CDR2: DFQATT and SNEGSKA (reference sequence). CDR3 protein: CSARDRLAGGNEQYF. Written as DNA, the CDR3 is TGCAGTGCTAGAGATAGACTAGCGGGAGGAAACGAGCAGTACTTC.

This clonotype was detected a few times. The gene calls are TRBV7-9 and TRBJ2-1; D is unclear. The length of the CDR3 is 13 residues. Trimming pared 1 base from V and 10 bases from J, leaving 11 bases between. In germline, CDR1 is SEHNR, CDR2 FQNEAQ (reference sequence). CDR3 in amino acids: CASSLEFSYEQFF. Here the CDR3 DNA reads TGTGCCAGCAGCTTAGAGTTCTCCTACGAGCAGTTCTTC. The whole variable domain, remainder taken from reference TRBV7-9 and TRBJ2-1, is DTGVSQNPRHKITKRGQNVTFRCDPISEHNRLYWYRQTLGQGPEFLTYFQNEAQLEKSRLLSDRFSAERPKGSFSTLEIQRTEQGDSAMYLCASSLEFSYEQFFGPGTRLTVL.

This clonotype was observed a few times. The chain employs TRBV5-1 and TRBJ2-1; tentatively, D is TRBD2 (5 bases). Per the germline V gene, CDR1 is SGHRS and CDR2 is YFSETQ. Trimming stripped 6 bases from V and 3 bases from J, with 13 bases between. The CDR3 has 14 amino acids. The CDR3 sequence is CASTREAFYNEQFF. CDR3 bases: TGCGCCAGCACCCGGGAAGCGTTCTACAATGAGCAGTTCTTC.

The rearrangement joins TRBV5-1 to TRBJ2-4, with TRBD1 as a possible D gene (6 bases). Germline values: CDR1 SGHRS, CDR2 YFSETQ. The CDR3 has 15 amino acids. Between the trimmed V and J ends, which lost 4 bases and 13 bases, there was a span of 24 bases. The CDR3 loop reads CASSAALIGGGEQYF. Written as DNA, the CDR3 is TGCGCCAGCAGCGCCGCTCTAATAGGGGGTGGTGAGCAGTACTTC.

This clonotype was recorded many times. A much larger clonotype is one base distant, so this may be a read error. The genes are TRBV7-9 and TRBJ1-3; D uncertain. The germline V gene has CDR1 SEHNR and CDR2 FQNEAQ (reference sequence). V gave up 5 bases and J gave up 0 bases, with 11 bases separating them. The CDR3 loop spans 15 amino acids. The CDR3: CASSPGGTSGNTIYF. In nucleotides, the CDR3 is TGTGCCAGCAGCCCAGGAGGTACCTCTGGAAACACCATATATTTT.

V and J are TRBV3-1 and TRBJ2-2, with D uncertain. There are 13 residues in the CDR3. The V end was cut by 3 bases, the J end by 5 bases, with 7 bases between. CDR1 LGHDT and CDR2 YNNKEL come from the germline V gene (reference sequence). CDR3 nucleotides: TGTGCCAGCAGCCATGAGATAACCGGGGAGCTGTTTTTT. This sequence encodes CASSHEITGELFF.

The sample holds a few counts of this clonotype. The genes are TRBV27 and TRBJ1-2; no reliable D call. Trimming stripped 3 bases from V and 0 bases from J, with 5 bases between. Germline assignment: CDR1 MNHEY and CDR2 SMNVEV (reference sequence). The CDR3 covers 13 residues. The chain's CDR3 is CASSFRANYGYTF. The CDR3 DNA sequence: TGTGCCAGCAGTTTTAGGGCTAACTATGGCTACACCTTC.

The chain employs TRBV6-5 and TRBJ1-2; 7 positions agree with TRBD1. Germline values: CDR1 MNHEY, CDR2 SVGAGI. J lost 7 bases, V lost 4 bases, and 12 bases had no gene match. This CDR3 is built from 15 residues. CDR3 bases: TGTGCCAGCAGTTCCGTCGGACAGGCCTACGGTGGCTACACCTTC. Translation: CASSSVGQAYGGYTF.

The J gene is TRBJ2-5, the V gene TRBV11-2; 10 bases match TRBD2. Trimming took 4 bases from V and 4 from J; bases not matched to a gene: 12. The CDR3 is made up of 17 amino acids. Germline V gene lookup returns CDR1 SGHAT and CDR2 FQNNGV. CDR3 DNA: TGTGCCAGCAGCTCTGGACTAGCGGATAAAGCGTTAGAGACCCAGTACTTC. Translating gives CASSSGLADKALETQYF.

The V call is TRBV5-6, the J call TRBJ2-3; D uncertain. Looked up from germline, CDR1 is SGHDT and CDR2 is YYEEEE. The CDR3 is 16 amino acids. Trimming removed 4 bases at V and 0 bases at J, with 15 bases between. The CDR3 nucleotides read TGTGCCAGCAGCGTCACTGGCGAGCATAGCACAGATACGCAGTATTTT. This gives the protein CASSVTGEHSTDTQYF. Based on the CDR3 plus reference TRBV5-6 and TRBJ2-3, the full variable domain is DAGVTQSPTHLIKTRGQQVTLRCSPKSGHDTVSWYQQALGQGPQFIFQYYEEEERQRGNFPDRFSGHQFPNYSSELNVNALLLGDSALYLCASSVTGEHSTDTQYFGPGTRLTVL.

The chain is built from TRBV28 and TRBJ2-5, with D perhaps TRBD2 (7 bases). The J call may be incorrect, as the DNA end agrees better with TRBJ2-7. The CDR3 runs 14 residues. Germline V gives CDR1 MDHEN, CDR2 SYDVKM. CDR3 in amino acids: CASSLGGASDEQYF. CDR3 nucleotides: TGTGCCAGCAGTTTAGGGGGGGCTTCTGACGAGCAGTACTTC.

This clonotype was detected only a few times. The V gene is TRBV5-1, the J gene TRBJ2-7, with TRBD1 matching over 9 bases. The junction had 6 bases not matched to a gene; V was cut back by 2 bases and J by 3 bases. The germline V gene encodes CDR1 SGHRS and CDR2 YFSETQ. The CDR3 spans 15 residues. DNA for the CDR3: TGCGCCAGCAGCTTCACAGGGGGCGAGGGCTACGAGCAGTACTTC. Its translation is CASSFTGGEGYEQYF.

The chain uses TRBV3-1 and TRBJ2-5; no clear D gene. TRBJ2-7 explains the end of the DNA better; the J call may be wrong. The germline V gene encodes CDR1 LGHDT and CDR2 YNNKEL (reference sequence). This CDR3 is 15 amino acids long. The CDR3 DNA reads TGTGCCAGCAGCCAAAGACCCCAGGACGGCTACGAGCAGTACTTC. It is translated as CASSQRPQDGYEQYF.

This chain uses TRBV12-3 or TRBV12-4 with TRBJ1-4; D perhaps matches TRBD1 (5 bases). This CDR3 has 14 amino acids. Between the trimmed V and J ends, which lost 7 bases and 4 bases, there was a span of 13 bases. The CDR3 DNA sequence: TGTGCCAGCAAAGAAGACAGACGTAATGAAAAACTGTTTTTT. Protein: CASKEDRRNEKLFF.

The chain recombines TRBV24-1 with TRBJ2-3; 7 nucleotides match TRBD1. Germline V gene data show CDR1 as KGHDR and CDR2 as SFDVKD. The J segment lost 5 bases and the V segment lost 2 bases, leaving 6 bases of the junction unmatched. The CDR3 runs to 15 residues. CDR3 DNA sequence: TGTGCCACCAGTGATTCGACAGGGTCAAGAGATACGCAGTATTTT. It codes for CATSDSTGSRDTQYF.

The gene calls are TRBV2 and TRBJ1-6; TRBD1 agrees at 8 bases. CDR1 is SNHLY and CDR2 is FYNNEI in the germline V gene. CDR3 length: 13 amino acids. V shed 7 bases and J 10 bases; nucleotides not matched to a gene: 6. Written as DNA, the CDR3 is TGTGCCAGCAACGGACAGGGTGGATCACCCCTCCACTTT. This gives the protein CASNGQGGSPLHF.

The chain carries TRBV20-1 and TRBJ2-5, with 10 bases fitting TRBD2. Looked up from germline, CDR1 is DFQATT and CDR2 is SNEGSKA (reference sequence). V was clipped by 1 base and J by 4 bases; unmatched bases: 15. The CDR3 is 18 amino acids. The CDR3 sequence is CSARVVGLAGVVGETQYF. The CDR3 nucleotides read TGCAGTGCTAGAGTGGTAGGGCTAGCGGGAGTGGTCGGAGAGACCCAGTACTTC.

The chain uses TRBV19 and TRBJ2-1, with 10 bases identical to TRBD2. V shed 5 bases and J 8 bases; nucleotides not matched to a gene: 6. Germline V CDR1 and CDR2: LNHDA, SQIVND (reference sequence). The CDR3 is 14 residues long. This CDR3 is CASSSRTSGDEQFF. The CDR3 DNA reads as TGTGCCAGTAGTTCGAGGACTAGCGGAGATGAGCAGTTCTTC.

This clonotype was found a few times. The V call is TRBV29-1, the J call TRBJ1-1; D uncertain. Germline lookup yields CDR1 SQVTM and CDR2 ANQGSEA. V was pared by 7 bases and J by 4 bases, with 16 bases between. The CDR3 is 13 residues long. The CDR3, as DNA: TGCAGCGGGAGACCGGCTGGCCCCACTGAAGCTTTCTTT. It specifies CSGRPAGPTEAFF.

The table lists this clonotype with a few counts. The chain is built from TRBV29-1 and TRBJ2-2; 9 nucleotides align to TRBD1. V shed 4 bases, J shed 7 bases, and the junction held 7 bases outside the gene matches. Per the germline V gene, CDR1 is SQVTM and CDR2 is ANQGSEA. The CDR3 spans 14 residues. The CDR3 is CSVVGTGSLGELFF. Written as DNA, the CDR3 is TGCAGCGTTGTGGGGACAGGGTCTCTCGGGGAGCTGTTTTTT.

This clonotype was recorded a few times. V gene TRBV27 combines with J gene TRBJ2-7; D uncertain. Germline CDR1 MNHEY, CDR2 SMNVEV (reference sequence). This CDR3 has 14 residues. The V end was cut by 2 bases, the J end by 2 bases, with 10 bases between. The CDR3 protein is CASSLVGNTYEQYF. The CDR3 DNA follows: TGTGCCAGCAGTTTAGTCGGAAATACCTACGAGCAGTACTTC.